Shown below are 8 T cell receptor beta chains from a single sample sequenced in a study of T cell changes during pregnancy in multiple sclerosis. TCRdb keeps only in-frame clones here, not all; method: immunoSEQ multiplex PCR. The sample gives tens of thousands of clones, approximately 94% of which show up once; 2.5% is in the top ten. Specimen: peripheral blood, collected in the third trimester of pregnancy. All receptors derive from a female donor with multiple sclerosis, enrolled in a pregnancy study.

The chain couples TRBV5-1 to TRBJ1-4, with 7 nucleotides matching TRBD1. V gave up 4 bases and J gave up 0 bases; unmatched junction bases: 6. CDR3 size: 16 residues. CDR1 and CDR2 from the germline V gene are SGHRS and YFSETQ. Written as DNA, the CDR3 is TGCGCCAGCAGCCTGGGACAGACTGCAACTAATGAAAAACTGTTTTTT. Translating gives CASSLGQTATNEKLFF.

The chain employs TRBV19 and TRBJ1-5; D gene ambiguous. CDR3 length equals 17 residues. V was clipped by 3 bases and J by 4 bases, with 19 bases between them. Germline V gives CDR1 LNHDA, CDR2 SQIVND (reference sequence). CDR3 sequence reads: CASSINAGNAENQPQHF. Written as DNA, the CDR3 is TGTGCCAGTAGTATTAACGCGGGAAATGCGGAGAATCAGCCCCAGCATTTT.

V usage is TRBV6-5 and J usage is TRBJ2-7; tentatively, D is TRBD1 (6 bases). The ends were cut back, 10 bases at V and 0 bases at J, with 10 bases in the middle. Per the germline V gene, CDR1 is MNHEY and CDR2 is SVGAGI. The CDR3 contains 12 residues. DNA for the CDR3: TGTGCCACAAGGACAGTCTCCTACGAGCAGTACTTC. This sequence encodes CATRTVSYEQYF.

The chain uses TRBV7-9 and TRBJ1-2, with D possibly matching TRBD1 (5 bases). V gave up 1 base and J gave up 4 bases, with 10 bases separating them. Germline CDR1 reads SEHNR; CDR2 reads FQNEAQ (reference sequence). The CDR3 extends over 14 amino acids. The CDR3 nucleotides are TGTGCCAGCAGCTTAGGGCAGGGTCGCTATGGCTACACCTTC. It is translated as CASSLGQGRYGYTF.

This chain connects TRBV7-9 to TRBJ1-1; D perhaps matches TRBD1 (5 bases). Trimming took off 5 bases at V and 6 bases at J, with 16 bases between the two ends. Germline lookup yields CDR1 SEHNR and CDR2 FQNEAQ (reference sequence). The CDR3 length is 14 residues. The DNA for the CDR3 is TGTGCCAGCAGCCCGGGGGTTGGTCTTCCTGAAGCTTTCTTT. Translating it yields CASSPGVGLPEAFF. Looking up the rest from reference TRBV7-9 and TRBJ1-1 gives the full variable domain: DTGVSQNPRHKITKRGQNVTFRCDPISEHNRLYWYRQTLGQGPEFLTYFQNEAQLEKSRLLSDRFSAERPKGSFSTLEIQRTEQGDSAMYLCASSPGVGLPEAFFGQGTRLTVV.

The chain employs TRBV6-5 and TRBJ2-7; possible D gene TRBD1, 7 bases. V was pared by 5 bases and J by 5 bases, with 16 bases between. This CDR3 has 14 amino acids. CDR1 and CDR2 from the germline V gene are MNHEY and SVGAGI. The CDR3: CASSSAGQWHEQYF. The CDR3 DNA is TGTGCCAGCAGTAGCGCGGGACAGTGGCACGAGCAGTACTTC.

This CDR3 reads CASSIDLAGEDYEQYF. As DNA, the CDR3 is TGTGCCAGTAGTATAGATTTGGCTGGAGAGGACTACGAGCAGTACTTC. The V call is TRBV19, the J call TRBJ2-7; D is unclear. Germline V gene data show CDR1 as LNHDA and CDR2 as SQIVND (reference sequence). CDR3 length equals 16 residues. The V and J ends lost 0 bases and 3 bases respectively, with 15 bases between them.

This chain joins TRBV7-2 and TRBJ2-1, with TRBD1 identical over 12 bases. Unmatched junction bases numbered 5, after V lost 5 bases and J lost 3 bases. Germline V lookup: CDR1 SGHTA, CDR2 FQGNSA. The CDR3 has 16 residues. The DNA for the CDR3 is TGTGCCAGCAGCAATTGGGACAGGGGGCTCTACAATGAGCAGTTCTTC. Amino acid sequence: CASSNWDRGLYNEQFF.